This is a list of T cell receptor beta chains from one sample in a study of radiotherapy plus CTLA-4 blockade in lung cancer. TCRdb keeps only in-frame clones here, not all; method: immunoSEQ multiplex PCR. Of some 40,000 clones listed, 60% to 80% are singletons. The input for sequencing was peripheral blood, taken from a patient treated with radiotherapy plus ipilimumab. These receptors all come from a human donor with non-small cell lung cancer whose response to radiotherapy plus ipilimumab could not be evaluated. CDR3s include the opening cysteine and the closing phenylalanine or tryptophan. A D gene is named only where the DNA matches it firmly. Clone size is stated in some rows and not others, as once, few, many or a class when expanded.

TRBV15	TRBJ2-2	TRBD2	.	TGTGCCACCAGCAGGGGACTAGGATTGAACACCGGGGAGCTGTTTTTT	CATSRGLGLNTGELFF
TRBV9	TRBJ2-6	.	.	TGTGCCAGCAGCTTCAACAGGAACGCTTACTCTGGGGCCAACGTCCTGACTTTC	CASSFNRNAYSGANVLTF
TRBV6-5	TRBJ2-1	TRBD1	.	TGTGCCAGCAGCCCACAGGGGGCGGGATACAATGAGCAGTTCTTC	CASSPQGAGYNEQFF
TRBV6-4	TRBJ2-3	.	few	TGTGCCAGCAGTCCCCTCCCGGGTTCTAGCACAGATACGCAGTATTTT	CASSPLPGSSTDTQYF
TRBV28	TRBJ1-2	.	.	TGTGCCAGCAGCTCCCCTCCGGGGGGCGAGGATGGCTACACCTTC	CASSSPPGGEDGYTF
TRBV10-3	TRBJ2-3	TRBD2	few	TGTGCCATCAGTGAGCCCCACCCGGGACTAGCGGGAGATACGCAGTATTTT	CAISEPHPGLAGDTQYF
TRBV9	TRBJ2-1	TRBD2	.	TGTGCCAGCAGCCACGCGGGGGGAGGTTTGAATGAGCAGTTCTTC	CASSHAGGGLNEQFF
TRBV27	TRBJ2-7	TRBD1	medium-sized	TGTGCCAGCAGTTTGGGACAGGCTACCTACGAGCAGTACTTC	CASSLGQATYEQYF
TRBV7-3	TRBJ2-7	TRBD1	.	TGTGCCAGCAGCCTAATGACAGGGGGGCAGGACGAGCAGTACTTC	CASSLMTGGQDEQYF
TRBV5-4	TRBJ2-7	TRBD2	.	TGTGCCAGCAGCTTTGGGAGCGGGGCCTACGAGCAGTACTTC	CASSFGSGAYEQYF
TRBV7-8	TRBJ2-2	TRBD1	.	TGTGCCAGCAGCTTACCTCAGACAGGGGAAGACACCGGGGAGCTGTTTTTT	CASSLPQTGEDTGELFF
TRBV5-8	TRBJ1-4	TRBD1	.	TGTGCCAGCAGGGGAACCGGGACAGGAGGCCTGTTTTTT	CASRGTGTGGLFF
TRBV7-2	TRBJ1-5	TRBD1	.	TGTGCCAGCAGCCCGAATAACAGGGGGCACAATCAGCCCCAGCATTTT	CASSPNNRGHNQPQHF
TRBV4-2	TRBJ2-1	TRBD2	.	TGTGCCAGCAGCCAAGGGGCGGGGGGGAACTACAATGAGCAGTTCTTC	CASSQGAGGNYNEQFF
TRBV30	TRBJ1-5	.	.	TGTGCCTGGTACCAGGATCAGCCCCAGCATTTT	CAWYQDQPQHF
TRBV6-1	TRBJ2-6	.	few	TGTGCCAGCAGTGAACAGGGGACTGGGGCCAACGTCCTGACTTTC	CASSEQGTGANVLTF
TRBV2	TRBJ2-1	.	.	TGTGCCAGCAGTGGGCAGGGGGGCCGGTCCTACAATGAGCAGTTCTTC	CASSGQGGRSYNEQFF
TRBV7-2	TRBJ2-1	TRBD2	.	TGTGCCAGCAGTACCAGCGGGGGGGCGTTTAATGAGCAGTTCTTC	CASSTSGGAFNEQFF
TRBV28	TRBJ2-7	TRBD2	.	TGTGCCAGCAGTTTAGTCGGGAGGGACGAGCAGTACTTC	CASSLVGRDEQYF
TRBV4-2	TRBJ2-3	TRBD2	.	TGTGCCAGCAGTACCGGGACTAGCGGATGGTCGGATACGCAGTATTTT	CASSTGTSGWSDTQYF
TRBV5-1	TRBJ2-2	TRBD2	few	TGCGCCAGCAGCTTGTTCGGGAGGGGTACCGGGGAGCTGTTTTTT	CASSLFGRGTGELFF
TRBV7-2	TRBJ2-5	.	.	TGTGCCAGCAGCTTCGGGGGGCGATCGGAGACCCAGTACTTC	CASSFGGRSETQYF
TRBV2	TRBJ1-6	.	.	TGTGCCAGCAGTGCTGGACAAGGGGATAATTCACCCCTCCACTTT	CASSAGQGDNSPLHF
TRBV18	TRBJ1-6	.	few	TGTGCCAGCTCACCACTGCCGACAGCTAATTCACCCCTCCACTTT	CASSPLPTANSPLHF
TRBV4-2	TRBJ2-7	TRBD1	.	TGTGCCAGCAGCCAACAGGACAGGGCTGGGGCCGAGCAGTACTTC	CASSQQDRAGAEQYF
TRBV11-1	TRBJ2-7	TRBD2	.	TGTGCCAGCAGCCAGGGACTAGCGGCCTACGAGCAGTACTTC	CASSQGLAAYEQYF
TRBV28	TRBJ1-6	.	.	TGTGCCAGCCTTATTGACAGGCAGAATAATTCACCCCTCCACTTT	CASLIDRQNNSPLHF
TRBV6-5	TRBJ2-2	.	.	TGTGCCAGCAGTTACGGGGACCCGGGGGCCGGGGAGCTGTTTTTT	CASSYGDPGAGELFF
TRBV7-9	TRBJ2-7	TRBD2	few	TGTGCCAGCAACCGACTAGCGGACTCCTACGAGCAGTACTTC	CASNRLADSYEQYF
TRBV18	TRBJ2-5	TRBD2	once	TGTGCCAGCTCACCCATTGAGTCGGGGGGGCAAGAGACCCAGTACTTC	CASSPIESGGQETQYF
TRBV14	TRBJ2-7	.	.	TGTGCCAGCAGCCAAGATTTGCCTAGCGATCCCTACGAGCAGTACTTC	CASSQDLPSDPYEQYF
TRBV7-2	TRBJ1-5	TRBD1	.	TGTGCCAGCAGCCCCAGTCCGGGACAGGGGGCAGTCAATCAGCCCCAGCATTTT	CASSPSPGQGAVNQPQHF
TRBV19	TRBJ2-5	.	.	TGTGCCAGTAGCCTGAATGGCGAGACCCAGTACTTC	CASSLNGETQYF
TRBV7-9	TRBJ1-2	TRBD1	.	TGTGCCAGCAGCGCCACCGGGACAGGGGACTATGGCTACACCTTC	CASSATGTGDYGYTF
TRBV7-9	TRBJ2-1	.	few	TGTGCCAGCAGCTTCATCGCGGCCGAGCAGTTCTTC	CASSFIAAEQFF
TRBV7-9	TRBJ2-7	.	few	TGTGCCAGCAGCCAAGACAGATCCTACGAGCAGTACTTC	CASSQDRSYEQYF
TRBV15	TRBJ2-2	TRBD1	.	TGTGCCACCGGGACAGATAGGAACACCGGGGAGCTGTTTTTT	CATGTDRNTGELFF
TRBV7-9	TRBJ2-3	.	once	TGTGCCAGCAGCTTGACTATCAGCACAGATACGCAGTATTTT	CASSLTISTDTQYF
TRBV18	TRBJ1-6	TRBD1	.	TGTGCCAGCTCACCAGACAGGGGAATTGAACCCCTCCACTTT	CASSPDRGIEPLHF
TRBV28	TRBJ1-2	.	.	TGTGCCAGCACGGAGGTCAAGTTCTATGGCTACACCTTC	CASTEVKFYGYTF
TRBV18	TRBJ2-7	TRBD2	.	TGTGCCAGCGGAGGGGAGGGACTAGTAGCCGGCGAGCAGTACTTC	CASGGEGLVAGEQYF
TRBV28	TRBJ2-7	TRBD2	once	TGTGCCAGCAGTTTAGGTGGGACTAGCGGGAGGAACGAGCAGTACTTC	CASSLGGTSGRNEQYF
TRBV6-4	TRBJ1-4	.	.	TGTGCCAGCAGTGGTAGGACAGTCAATGAAAAACTGTTTTTT	CASSGRTVNEKLFF
TRBV7-2	TRBJ1-2	.	once	TGTGCCAGCAGCCCACTCAATGGGGCTGGCTACACCTTC	CASSPLNGAGYTF
TRBV7-7	TRBJ2-1	TRBD2	.	TGTGCCAGCAGCCCCGGGAGGGGACGTGAGCAGTTCTTC	CASSPGRGREQFF
TRBV7-2	TRBJ1-2	TRBD1	.	TGTGCCAGCAGCTTAGAACCGGGACAGGGGTCCCCGGGATTC	CASSLEPGQGSPGF
TRBV5-1	TRBJ2-7	.	once	TGCGCCAGCAGCTTGTTTAGCGGCCTTCCCTACGAGCAGTACTTC	CASSLFSGLPYEQYF
TRBV7-9	TRBJ2-1	.	.	TGTGCCAGCAGCTTAGAGCAGGGGCCCTACAATGAGCAGTTCTTC	CASSLEQGPYNEQFF
TRBV19	TRBJ2-5	.	.	TGTGCCAGTAGTACACAGGGGGGGCAGGAGACCCAGTACTTC	CASSTQGGQETQYF
TRBV5-4	TRBJ1-2	TRBD1	.	TGTGCCAGCAGCCTTGACAGGGACTATGGCTACACCTTC	CASSLDRDYGYTF